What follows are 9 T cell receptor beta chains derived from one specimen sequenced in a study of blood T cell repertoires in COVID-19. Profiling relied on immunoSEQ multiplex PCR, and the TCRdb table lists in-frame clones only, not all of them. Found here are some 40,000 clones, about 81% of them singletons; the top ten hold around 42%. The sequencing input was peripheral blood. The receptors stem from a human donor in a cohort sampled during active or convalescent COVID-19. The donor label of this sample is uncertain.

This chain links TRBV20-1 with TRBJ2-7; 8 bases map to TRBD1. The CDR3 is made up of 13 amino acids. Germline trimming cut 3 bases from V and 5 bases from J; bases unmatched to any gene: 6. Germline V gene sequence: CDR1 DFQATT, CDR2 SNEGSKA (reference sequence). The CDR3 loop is CSASSQGAHEQYF. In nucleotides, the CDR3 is TGCAGTGCTAGTTCTCAGGGGGCCCACGAGCAGTACTTC.

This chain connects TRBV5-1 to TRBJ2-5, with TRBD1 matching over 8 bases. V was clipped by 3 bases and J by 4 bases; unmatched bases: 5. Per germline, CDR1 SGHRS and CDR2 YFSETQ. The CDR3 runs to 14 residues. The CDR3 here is CASSSLGQGETQYF. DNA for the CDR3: TGCGCCAGCAGCTCGTTAGGACAGGGAGAGACCCAGTACTTC.

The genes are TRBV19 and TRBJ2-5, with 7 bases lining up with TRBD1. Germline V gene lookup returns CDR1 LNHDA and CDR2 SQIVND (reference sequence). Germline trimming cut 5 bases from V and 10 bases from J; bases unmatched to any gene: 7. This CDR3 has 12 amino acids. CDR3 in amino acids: CASSDRQGIQYF. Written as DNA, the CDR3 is TGTGCCAGTAGTGACCGACAGGGTATCCAGTACTTC.

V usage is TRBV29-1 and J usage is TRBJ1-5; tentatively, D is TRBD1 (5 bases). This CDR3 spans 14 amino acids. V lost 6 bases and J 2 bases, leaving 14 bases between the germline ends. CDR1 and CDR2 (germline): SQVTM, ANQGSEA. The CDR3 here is CSVTDTWGNQPQHF. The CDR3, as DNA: TGCAGCGTGACAGATACATGGGGCAATCAGCCCCAGCATTTT.

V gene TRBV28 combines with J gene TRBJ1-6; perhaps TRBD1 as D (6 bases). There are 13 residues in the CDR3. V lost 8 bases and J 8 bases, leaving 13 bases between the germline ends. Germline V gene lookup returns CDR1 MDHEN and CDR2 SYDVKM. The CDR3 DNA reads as TGTGCCAGCCACGAGGACAGAGATTCACCCCTCCACTTT. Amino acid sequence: CASHEDRDSPLHF.

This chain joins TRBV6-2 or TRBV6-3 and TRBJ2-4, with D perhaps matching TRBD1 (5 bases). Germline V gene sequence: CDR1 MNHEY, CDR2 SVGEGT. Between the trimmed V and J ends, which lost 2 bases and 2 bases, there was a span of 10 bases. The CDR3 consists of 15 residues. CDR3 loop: CASSYPQGSKNIQYF. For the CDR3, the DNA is TGTGCCAGCAGTTACCCCCAGGGATCCAAAAACATTCAGTACTTC.

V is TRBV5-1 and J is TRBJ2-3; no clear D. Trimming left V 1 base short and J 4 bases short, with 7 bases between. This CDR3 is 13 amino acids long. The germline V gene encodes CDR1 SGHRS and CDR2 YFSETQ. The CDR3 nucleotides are TGCGCCAGCAGCTTGATGTTAGCAGATACGCAGTATTTT. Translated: CASSLMLADTQYF.

CDR3 in amino acids: CASSQRTGGHNEQFF. The DNA of the CDR3 is TGTGCCAGCAGCCAAAGGACAGGGGGCCACAATGAGCAGTTCTTC. This chain joins TRBV3-1 (or the pseudogene TRBV3-2) and TRBJ2-1, with 11 bases lining up with TRBD1. Germline V gene data show CDR1 as LGHDT and CDR2 as YNNKEL (reference sequence). V dropped 2 bases and J dropped 5; count of bases not matched to a gene: 2. There are 15 residues in the CDR3.

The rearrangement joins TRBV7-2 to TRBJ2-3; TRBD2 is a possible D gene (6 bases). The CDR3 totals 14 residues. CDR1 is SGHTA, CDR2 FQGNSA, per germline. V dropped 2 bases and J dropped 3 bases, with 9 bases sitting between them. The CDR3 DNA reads TGTGCCAGCAGCTTACGGAGGGGAACAGATACGCAGTATTTT. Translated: CASSLRRGTDTQYF.